A single sample is the source of the 14 T cell receptor beta chains below, sequenced in a study of a mutant IDH1 vaccine in newly diagnosed glioma. Their specific antigens are unknown. Specified time point: week 35, safety follow-up. In every dose of vaccine, 300 ug of mutant IDH1 20-mer peptide was given alongside topical imiquimod. The method was immunoSEQ multiplex PCR; TCRdb's version includes in-frame clones alone and lacks a portion of them. The top ten hold about 7.6% of the sample, which has under 35,000 clones, around 80% seen once. The sample consisted of PBMCs, taken from a glioma patient whose treatment included an IDH1 peptide vaccine. These receptors all come from a man between 50 and 59 years old with glioma.

The V gene is TRBV4-1, the J gene TRBJ1-5, with D hard to call. Germline V gives CDR1 MGHRA, CDR2 YSYEKL. Trimming shortened V by 0 bases and J by 5 bases, and 8 bases separated the two germline ends. CDR3 length: 14 amino acids. CDR3 sequence (DNA): TGCGCCAGCAGCCAAGATCATGGGTATCAGCCCCAGCATTTT. As protein: CASSQDHGYQPQHF.

V is TRBV28 and J is TRBJ2-7, with 9 bases that match TRBD2. The V and J ends lost 8 bases and 1 base, in that order; junction bases with no gene match: 12. Germline V gene sequence: CDR1 MDHEN, CDR2 SYDVKM. CDR3 length: 16 residues. The CDR3 sequence: CASPPRGREGSYEQYF. The CDR3, as DNA: TGTGCCAGCCCTCCCCGGGGGCGGGAGGGGTCCTACGAGCAGTACTTC.

V and J are TRBV5-6 and TRBJ2-7, with D possibly matching TRBD2 (5 bases). V gave up 1 base and J gave up 7 bases, with 18 bases separating them. This CDR3 spans 15 amino acids. The germline V gene encodes CDR1 SGHDT and CDR2 YYEEEE. As DNA, the CDR3 is TGTGCCAGCAGCTTGTCGGACCCCGGGAAAGAAGAGCAGTACTTC. Encoded protein: CASSLSDPGKEEQYF.

This rearrangement joins TRBV2 to TRBJ1-6, with TRBD1 as a possible D gene (5 bases). Trimming stripped 1 base from V and 9 bases from J, with 16 bases between. There are 16 residues in the CDR3. The germline gives CDR1 SNHLY, CDR2 FYNNEI. The DNA for the CDR3 is TGTGCCAGCAGTGAAGAAAGGGCAGGGTCCGCTTCACCCCTCCACTTT. It codes for CASSEERAGSASPLHF.

In DNA, the CDR3 is TGCGCCAGCAGCTTGGGTACCGGGGGGGGGATGAACACTGAAGCTTTCTTT. Amino acids: CASSLGTGGGMNTEAFF. The chain uses TRBV5-1 and TRBJ1-1; tentatively, D is TRBD1 (5 bases). Per the germline V gene, CDR1 is SGHRS and CDR2 is YFSETQ. V was trimmed by 0 bases and J by 0 bases, leaving 15 bases between them. The length of the CDR3 is 17 residues. Drawing the rest from reference TRBV5-1 and TRBJ1-1, the complete variable domain is KAGVTQTPRYLIKTRGQQVTLSCSPISGHRSVSWYQQTPGQGLQFLFEYFSETQRNKGNFPGRFSGRQFSNSRSEMNVSTLELGDSALYLCASSLGTGGGMNTEAFFGQGTRLTVV.

The genes are TRBV19 and TRBJ2-5; no firm D call. The V gene lost 1 base and the J gene lost 2 bases, with 11 bases spanning the gap. Per germline, CDR1 LNHDA and CDR2 SQIVND (reference sequence). This CDR3 contains 15 residues. This CDR3 is CASSIGGGIQETQYF. DNA for the CDR3: TGTGCCAGTAGTATAGGAGGCGGAATACAAGAGACCCAGTACTTC.

This clone was detected a few times. The chain combines TRBV4-1 with TRBJ1-4, with D perhaps matching TRBD1 (5 bases). Germline V gene data show CDR1 as MGHRA and CDR2 as YSYEKL. The CDR3 is made up of 14 amino acids. Trimming stripped 2 bases from V and 8 bases from J, with 12 bases between. Written as DNA, the CDR3 is TGCGCCAGCAGCCAAAACCGGGACGAAGAAAAACTGTTTTTT. As protein: CASSQNRDEEKLFF.

In this sample, this clone turned up once. V is TRBV21-1 and J is TRBJ1-2. TRBV21-1 is a pseudogene. The CDR3 is made up of 15 amino acids. CDR3 loop: CASGPGGGANYGYTF. The CDR3 DNA follows: TGTGCCAGCGGGCCCGGGGGCGGAGCTAACTATGGCTACACCTTC.

The rearrangement links TRBV19 to TRBJ2-7; 7 nucleotides align to TRBD1. V was clipped by 5 bases and J by 3 bases; unmatched bases: 4. The CDR3 runs 13 residues. Germline V lookup: CDR1 LNHDA, CDR2 SQIVND (reference sequence). The CDR3 is CASSAGTVYEQYF. DNA for the CDR3: TGTGCCAGTAGTGCCGGGACAGTCTACGAGCAGTACTTC.

The chain employs TRBV30 and TRBJ1-1; possible D gene TRBD1, 6 bases. Deletions cut 3 bases from V and 4 bases from J, with 15 bases between. CDR3 size: 14 residues. Germline V CDR1 and CDR2: GTSNPN, SVGIG (reference sequence). The CDR3 DNA reads TGTGCCTGGAGGCCACAGGGCGCGGGCACTGAAGCTTTCTTT. Amino acids: CAWRPQGAGTEAFF.

This chain connects TRBV19 to TRBJ2-7; D is unresolved. CDR1 and CDR2 (germline): LNHDA, SQIVND (reference sequence). V lost 3 bases and J 0 bases, leaving 12 bases between the germline ends. CDR3 length: 15 amino acids. The CDR3 region is CASSIQTASSYEQYF. The CDR3 nucleotides are TGTGCCAGTAGTATCCAGACGGCGAGCTCCTACGAGCAGTACTTC. The full variable domain, completed using reference TRBV19 and TRBJ2-7, is DGGITQSPKYLFRKEGQNVTLSCEQNLNHDAMYWYRQDPGQGLRLIYYSQIVNDFQKGDIAEGYSVSREKKESFPLTVTSAQKNPTAFYLCASSIQTASSYEQYFGPGTRLTVT.

V usage is TRBV6-6 and J usage is TRBJ1-6; D remains unclear. The CDR3 is 16 amino acids. Trimming left V 6 bases short and J 0 bases short, with 12 bases between. From germline, CDR1 is MNHNY and CDR2 SVGAGI (reference sequence). The CDR3 nucleotides read TGTGCCAGCAGCCCTACTGGCCGCTCCTATAATTCACCCCTCCACTTT. The encoded protein is CASSPTGRSYNSPLHF.

This clone was seen a single time. The V and J genes are TRBV27 and TRBJ2-3, with D possibly being TRBD1 (6 bases). Between the trimmed V and J ends, which lost 0 bases and 11 bases, there was a span of 21 bases. CDR1 is MNHEY and CDR2 is SMNVEV in the germline V gene (reference sequence). There are 16 residues in the CDR3. The CDR3 nucleotides read TGTGCCAGCAGTTTATCGTACGGAGAGGGGGTTCGGGGGCAGTATTTT. This gives the protein CASSLSYGEGVRGQYF.

The chain has TRBV19 and TRBJ2-3; D is perhaps TRBD1 (5 bases). The CDR3 is 15 residues long. Germline CDR1 reads LNHDA; CDR2 reads SQIVND (reference sequence). The V and J ends lost 8 bases and 4 bases respectively, with 19 bases between them. DNA for the CDR3: TGTGCCAGTTCCCTGCTAGGGGCAAGGGCAGATACGCAGTATTTT. This codes for CASSLLGARADTQYF.